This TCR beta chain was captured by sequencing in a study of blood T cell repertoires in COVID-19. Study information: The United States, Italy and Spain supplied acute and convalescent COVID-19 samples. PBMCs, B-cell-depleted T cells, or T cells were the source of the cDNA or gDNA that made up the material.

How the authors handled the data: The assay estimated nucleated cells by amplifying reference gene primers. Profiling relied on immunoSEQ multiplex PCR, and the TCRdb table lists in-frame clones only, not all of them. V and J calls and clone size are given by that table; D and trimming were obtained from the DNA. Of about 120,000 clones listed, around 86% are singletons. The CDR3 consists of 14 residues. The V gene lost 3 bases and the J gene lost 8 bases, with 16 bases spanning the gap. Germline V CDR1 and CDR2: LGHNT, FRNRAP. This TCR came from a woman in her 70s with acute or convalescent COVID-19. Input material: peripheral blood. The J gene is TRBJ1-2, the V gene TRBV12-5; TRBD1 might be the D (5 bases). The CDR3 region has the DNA TGTGCTAGTGGTTTTGACAGCCCCTCTAGGGGCTACACCTTC. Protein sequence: CASGFDSPSRGYTF.